The clone carrying this T cell receptor beta chain was seen just once. Its target is unknown. Donors came from a validation cohort of approximately 110 subjects, distinct from the first 666-subject cohort. This sample is drawn from a study of cytomegalovirus exposure and HLA in healthy donors. Looking at the study overall: The same platform was used for the roughly 110 validation repertoires as for the approximately 720 first-cohort repertoires, as reported in a later analysis. Points from the study as a whole: A later analysis found first-cohort TCR clusters tended to co-occur in the 90 to 150 validation repertoires. Cytomegalovirus-associated status was assigned to 150 or so TCR beta chains.

Using immunoSEQ multiplex PCR, the repertoire was profiled, and TCRdb retains in-frame clones only, with some absent. This table holds 150,000 to 160,000 clones, around nine tenths found once. The sequencing input was PBMCs. The receptor's source is a young man in good health and CMV-seropositive.

CDR3 sequence (DNA): TGTGCCAGCAGCTTAGCGATCAGGGAGGCCTATGGCTACACCTTC. As protein: CASSLAIREAYGYTF. The rearrangement uses TRBV7-2 and TRBJ1-2; possibly TRBD1 for D (5 bases). From germline, CDR1 is SGHTA and CDR2 FQGNSA. The CDR3 consists of 15 residues. Trimming took 0 bases from V and 4 from J, leaving 12 bases between them.